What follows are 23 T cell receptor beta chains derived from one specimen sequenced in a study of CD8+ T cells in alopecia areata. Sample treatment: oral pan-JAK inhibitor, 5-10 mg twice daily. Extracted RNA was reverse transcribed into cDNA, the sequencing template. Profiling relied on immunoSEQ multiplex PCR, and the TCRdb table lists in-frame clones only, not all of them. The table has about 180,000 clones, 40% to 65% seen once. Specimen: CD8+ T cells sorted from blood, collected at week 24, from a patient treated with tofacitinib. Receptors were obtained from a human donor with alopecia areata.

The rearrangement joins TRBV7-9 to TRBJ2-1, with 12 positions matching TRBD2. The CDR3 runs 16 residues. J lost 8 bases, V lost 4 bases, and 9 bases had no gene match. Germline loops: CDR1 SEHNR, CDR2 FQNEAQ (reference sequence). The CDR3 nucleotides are TGTGCCAGCAGCTCAGATGGGACTAGCGGGTATCATGAGCAGTTCTTC. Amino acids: CASSSDGTSGYHEQFF.

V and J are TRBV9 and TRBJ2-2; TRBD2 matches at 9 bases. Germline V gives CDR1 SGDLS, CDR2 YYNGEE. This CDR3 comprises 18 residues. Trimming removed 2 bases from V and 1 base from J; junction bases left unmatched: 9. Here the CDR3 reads CASSVPKAGGENTGELFF. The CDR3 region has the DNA TGTGCCAGCAGCGTCCCAAAAGCGGGGGGTGAGAACACCGGGGAGCTGTTTTTT.

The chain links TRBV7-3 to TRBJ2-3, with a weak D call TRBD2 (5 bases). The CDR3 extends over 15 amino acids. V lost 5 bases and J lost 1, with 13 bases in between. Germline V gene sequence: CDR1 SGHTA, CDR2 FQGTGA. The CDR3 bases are TGTGCCAGCAGCCTCAGCTTCGGGGGCACAGATACGCAGTATTTT. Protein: CASSLSFGGTDTQYF.

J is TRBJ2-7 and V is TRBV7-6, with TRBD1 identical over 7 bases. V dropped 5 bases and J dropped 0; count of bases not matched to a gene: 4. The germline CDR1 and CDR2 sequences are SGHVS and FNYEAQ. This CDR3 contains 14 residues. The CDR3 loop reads CASSPGQSSYEQYF. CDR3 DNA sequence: TGTGCCAGCAGCCCGGGACAGTCCTCCTACGAGCAGTACTTC.

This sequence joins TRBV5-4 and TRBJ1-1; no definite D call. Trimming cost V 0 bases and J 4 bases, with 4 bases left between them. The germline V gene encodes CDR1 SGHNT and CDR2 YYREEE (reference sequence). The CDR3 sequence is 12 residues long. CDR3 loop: CASSLASTEAFF. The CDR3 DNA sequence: TGTGCCAGCAGCTTGGCCTCCACTGAAGCTTTCTTT.

The CDR3 nucleotides read TGCAGTGCCACCAATGAGCAGTTCTTC. Its protein product is CSATNEQFF. This rearrangement joins TRBV20-1 to TRBJ2-1; D ambiguous. This CDR3 comprises 9 residues. V dropped 6 bases and J dropped 6 bases, with 3 bases sitting between them. Germline-derived CDR1 and CDR2 are DFQATT and SNEGSKA (reference sequence).

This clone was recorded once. The CDR3 DNA follows: TGTGCCAGCAGCCCAGTAGGGCAGCTAAATCAGCCCCAGCATTTT. Translating it yields CASSPVGQLNQPQHF. J is TRBJ1-5 and V is TRBV27; D is ambiguous. The germline V gene has CDR1 MNHEY and CDR2 SMNVEV (reference sequence). Deletions cut 6 bases from V and 4 bases from J, with 16 bases between. This CDR3 contains 15 residues.

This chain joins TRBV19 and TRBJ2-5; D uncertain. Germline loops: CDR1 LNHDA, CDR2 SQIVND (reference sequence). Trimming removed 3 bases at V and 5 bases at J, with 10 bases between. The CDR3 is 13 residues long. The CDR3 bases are TGTGCCAGTAGTATCGGCCGATGGGAGACCCAGTACTTC. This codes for CASSIGRWETQYF. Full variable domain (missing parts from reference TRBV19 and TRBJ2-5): DGGITQSPKYLFRKEGQNVTLSCEQNLNHDAMYWYRQDPGQGLRLIYYSQIVNDFQKGDIAEGYSVSREKKESFPLTVTSAQKNPTAFYLCASSIGRWETQYFGPGTRLLVL.

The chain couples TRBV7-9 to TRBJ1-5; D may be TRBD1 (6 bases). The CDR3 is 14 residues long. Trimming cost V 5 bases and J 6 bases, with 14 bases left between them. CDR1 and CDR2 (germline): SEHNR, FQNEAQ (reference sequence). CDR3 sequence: CASSQTGAGQPQHF. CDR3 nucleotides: TGTGCCAGCAGCCAGACGGGGGCGGGTCAGCCCCAGCATTTT.

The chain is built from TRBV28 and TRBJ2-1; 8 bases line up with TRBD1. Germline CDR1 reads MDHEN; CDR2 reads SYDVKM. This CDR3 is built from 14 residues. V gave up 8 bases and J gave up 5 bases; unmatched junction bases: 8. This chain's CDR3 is CASLGTGGNNEQFF. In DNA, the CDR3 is TGTGCCAGCTTAGGCACAGGGGGAAACAATGAGCAGTTCTTC.

CDR3 protein: CAISESVFNQPQHF. Here the CDR3 DNA reads TGTGCCATCAGTGAGTCCGTGTTCAATCAGCCCCAGCATTTT. J is TRBJ1-5 and V is TRBV10-3; D gene uncertain. The CDR3 is 14 residues long. Trimming took off 0 bases at V and 3 bases at J, with 6 bases between the two ends. The germline V gene has CDR1 ENHRY and CDR2 SYGVKD.

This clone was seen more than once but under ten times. The CDR3 loop reads CASGLMNTGELFF. In nucleotides, the CDR3 is TGTGCCAGTGGGTTGATGAACACCGGGGAGCTGTTTTTT. This sequence joins TRBV19 and TRBJ2-2; D ambiguous. Germline-derived CDR1 and CDR2 are LNHDA and SQIVND (reference sequence). This CDR3 spans 13 amino acids. Trimming left V 8 bases short and J 1 base short, with 8 bases between.

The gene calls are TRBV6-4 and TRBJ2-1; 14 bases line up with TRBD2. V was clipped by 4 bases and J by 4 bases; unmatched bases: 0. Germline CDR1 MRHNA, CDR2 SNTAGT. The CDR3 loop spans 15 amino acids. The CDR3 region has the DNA TGTGCCAGCAGTGGGACTAGCGGGGGGTACAATGAGCAGTTCTTC. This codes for CASSGTSGGYNEQFF.

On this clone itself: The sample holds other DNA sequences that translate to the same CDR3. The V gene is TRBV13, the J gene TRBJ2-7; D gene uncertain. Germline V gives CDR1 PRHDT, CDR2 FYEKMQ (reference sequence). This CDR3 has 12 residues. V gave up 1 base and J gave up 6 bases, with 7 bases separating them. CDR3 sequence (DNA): TGTGCCAGCAGCTTAGTTGGGCGCGAGCAGTACTTC. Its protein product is CASSLVGREQYF.

The CDR3 region is CASSLEGQTSGEQFF. As DNA, the CDR3 is TGCGCCAGCAGCTTGGAGGGACAGACGAGTGGGGAGCAGTTCTTC. The rearrangement joins TRBV5-1 to TRBJ2-1; 7 bases line up with TRBD1. The junction had 10 bases not matched to a gene; V was cut back by 0 bases and J by 10 bases. The CDR3 has 15 amino acids. Germline assignment: CDR1 SGHRS and CDR2 YFSETQ.

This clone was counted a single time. CDR3 sequence reads: CAWGGYEQYF. CDR3 sequence (DNA): TGTGCTTGGGGGGGATACGAGCAGTACTTC. This chain connects TRBV30 to TRBJ2-7; 7 nucleotides match TRBD2. This CDR3 spans 10 amino acids. The germline V gene has CDR1 GTSNPN and CDR2 SVGIG (reference sequence).

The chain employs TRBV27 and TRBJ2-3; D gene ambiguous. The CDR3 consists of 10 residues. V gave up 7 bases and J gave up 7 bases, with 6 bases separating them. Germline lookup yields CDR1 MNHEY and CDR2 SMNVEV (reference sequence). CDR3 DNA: TGTGCCAGCATGTCTCATACGCAGTATTTT. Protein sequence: CASMSHTQYF.

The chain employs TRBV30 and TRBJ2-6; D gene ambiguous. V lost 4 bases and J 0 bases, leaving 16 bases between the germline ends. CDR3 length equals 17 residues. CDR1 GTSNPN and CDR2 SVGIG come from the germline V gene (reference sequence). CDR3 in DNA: TGTGCCTGGACCTCGAACAGCGTAGTCTCTGGGGCCAACGTCCTGACTTTC. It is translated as CAWTSNSVVSGANVLTF.

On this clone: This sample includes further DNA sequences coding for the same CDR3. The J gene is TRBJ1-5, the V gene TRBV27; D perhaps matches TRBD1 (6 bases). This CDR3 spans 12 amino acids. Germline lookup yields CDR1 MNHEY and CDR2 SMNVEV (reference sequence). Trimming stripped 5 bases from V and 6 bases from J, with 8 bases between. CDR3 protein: CASSTGSQPQHF. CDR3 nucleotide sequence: TGTGCCAGCAGTACAGGGAGTCAGCCCCAGCATTTT.

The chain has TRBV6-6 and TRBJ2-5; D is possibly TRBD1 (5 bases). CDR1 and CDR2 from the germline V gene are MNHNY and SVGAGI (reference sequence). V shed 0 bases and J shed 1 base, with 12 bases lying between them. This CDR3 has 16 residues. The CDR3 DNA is TGTGCCAGCAGTTACTCGACAGCCCGCGCCCAAGAGACCCAGTACTTC. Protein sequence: CASSYSTARAQETQYF.

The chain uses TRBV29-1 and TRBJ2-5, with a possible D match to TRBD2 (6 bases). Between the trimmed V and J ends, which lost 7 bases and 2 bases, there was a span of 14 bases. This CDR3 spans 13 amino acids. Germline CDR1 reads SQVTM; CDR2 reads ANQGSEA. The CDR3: CSAWRVGQETQYF. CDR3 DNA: TGCAGCGCCTGGAGGGTTGGGCAAGAGACCCAGTACTTC.

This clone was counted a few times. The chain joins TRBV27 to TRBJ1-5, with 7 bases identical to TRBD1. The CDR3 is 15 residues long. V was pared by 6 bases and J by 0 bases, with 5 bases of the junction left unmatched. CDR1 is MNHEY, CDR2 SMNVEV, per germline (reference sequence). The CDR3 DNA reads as TGTGCCAGCAGCTCCGGGACAGCTAGCAATCAGCCCCAGCATTTT. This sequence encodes CASSSGTASNQPQHF.

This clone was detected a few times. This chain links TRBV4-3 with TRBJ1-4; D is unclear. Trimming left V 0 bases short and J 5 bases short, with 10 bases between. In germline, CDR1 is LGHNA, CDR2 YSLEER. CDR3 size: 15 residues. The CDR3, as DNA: TGCGCCAGCAGCCAAGAATACCCGAGAAATGAAAAACTGTTTTTT. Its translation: CASSQEYPRNEKLFF.